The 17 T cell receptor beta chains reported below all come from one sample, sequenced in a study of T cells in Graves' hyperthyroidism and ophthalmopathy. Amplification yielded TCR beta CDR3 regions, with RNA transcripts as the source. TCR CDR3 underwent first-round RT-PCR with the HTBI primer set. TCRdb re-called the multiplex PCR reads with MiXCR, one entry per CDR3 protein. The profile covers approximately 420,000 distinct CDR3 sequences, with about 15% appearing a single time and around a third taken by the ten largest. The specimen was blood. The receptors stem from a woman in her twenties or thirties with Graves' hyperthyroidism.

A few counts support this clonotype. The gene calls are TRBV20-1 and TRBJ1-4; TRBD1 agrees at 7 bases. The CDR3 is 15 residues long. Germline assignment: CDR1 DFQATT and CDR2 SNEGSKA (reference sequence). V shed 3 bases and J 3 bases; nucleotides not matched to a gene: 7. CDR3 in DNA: TGCAGTGCTAGGCCCACCGGGACAGCTAATGAAAAACTGTTTTTT. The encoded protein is CSARPTGTANEKLFF.

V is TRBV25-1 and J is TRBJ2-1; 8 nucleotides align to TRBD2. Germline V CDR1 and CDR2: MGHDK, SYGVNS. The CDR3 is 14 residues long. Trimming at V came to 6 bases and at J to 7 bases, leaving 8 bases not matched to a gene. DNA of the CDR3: TGTGCCAGCAGCTTTTCAGGGACTAGTAATGAGCAGTTCTTC. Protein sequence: CASSFSGTSNEQFF.

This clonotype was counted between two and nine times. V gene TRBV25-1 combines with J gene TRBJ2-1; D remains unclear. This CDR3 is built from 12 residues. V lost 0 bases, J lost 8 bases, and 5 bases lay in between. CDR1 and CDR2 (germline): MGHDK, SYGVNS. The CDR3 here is CASSEYPDEQFF. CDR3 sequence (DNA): TGTGCCAGCAGTGAATATCCGGATGAGCAGTTCTTC.

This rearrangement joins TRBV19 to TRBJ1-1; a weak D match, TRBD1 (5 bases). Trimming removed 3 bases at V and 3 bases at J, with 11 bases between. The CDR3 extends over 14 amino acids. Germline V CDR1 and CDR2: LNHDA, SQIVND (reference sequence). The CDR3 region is CASSIRQTDTEAFF. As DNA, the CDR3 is TGTGCCAGTAGTATTCGACAGACGGACACTGAAGCTTTCTTT.

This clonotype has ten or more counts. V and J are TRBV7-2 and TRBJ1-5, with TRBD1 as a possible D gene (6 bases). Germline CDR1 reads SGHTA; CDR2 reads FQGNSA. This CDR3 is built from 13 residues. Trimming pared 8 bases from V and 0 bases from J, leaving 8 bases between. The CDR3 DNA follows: TGTGCCAGCGGACAGACTAGCAATCAGCCCCAGCATTTT. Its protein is CASGQTSNQPQHF. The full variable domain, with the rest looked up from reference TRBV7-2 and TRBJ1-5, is GAGVSQSPSNKVTEKGKDVELRCDPISGHTALYWYRQSLGQGLEFLIYFQGNSAPDKSGLPSDRFSAERTGGSVSTLTIQRTQQEDSAVYLCASGQTSNQPQHFGDGTRLSIL.

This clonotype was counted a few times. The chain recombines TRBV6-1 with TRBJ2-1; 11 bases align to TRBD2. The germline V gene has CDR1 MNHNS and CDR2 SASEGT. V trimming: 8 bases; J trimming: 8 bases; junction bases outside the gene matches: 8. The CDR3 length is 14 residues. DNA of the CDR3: TGTGCCAGCGGAACTAGCGGGAGTACCCATGAGCAGTTCTTC. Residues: CASGTSGSTHEQFF.

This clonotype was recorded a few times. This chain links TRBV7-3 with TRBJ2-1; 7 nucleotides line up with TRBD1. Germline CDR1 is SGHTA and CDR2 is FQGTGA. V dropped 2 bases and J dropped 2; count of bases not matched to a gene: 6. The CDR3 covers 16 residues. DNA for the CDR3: TGTGCCAGCAGCTTAGAGGGGGCTGCCGCCTACAATGAGCAGTTCTTC. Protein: CASSLEGAAAYNEQFF.

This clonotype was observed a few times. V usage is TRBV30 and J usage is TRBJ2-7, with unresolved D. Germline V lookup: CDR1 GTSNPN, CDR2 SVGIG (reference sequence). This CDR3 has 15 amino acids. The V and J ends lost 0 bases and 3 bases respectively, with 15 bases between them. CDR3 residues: CAWSVKSGLDYEQYF. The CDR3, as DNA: TGTGCCTGGAGTGTAAAGAGTGGTCTAGACTACGAGCAGTACTTC.

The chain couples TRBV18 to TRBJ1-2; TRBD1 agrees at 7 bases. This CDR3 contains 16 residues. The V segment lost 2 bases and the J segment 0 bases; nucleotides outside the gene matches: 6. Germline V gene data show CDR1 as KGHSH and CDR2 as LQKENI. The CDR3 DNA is TGTGCCAGCTCACCAGGTGGACAGGCAACTAACTATGGCTACACCTTC. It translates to CASSPGGQATNYGYTF.

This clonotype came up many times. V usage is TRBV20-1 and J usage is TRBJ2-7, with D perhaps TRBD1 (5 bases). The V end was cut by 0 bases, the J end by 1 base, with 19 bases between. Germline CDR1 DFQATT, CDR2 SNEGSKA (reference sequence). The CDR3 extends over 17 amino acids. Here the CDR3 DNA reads TGCAGTGCTAGAGAGAGACAGTCTAGGAAGATTTCCTACGAGCAGTACTTC. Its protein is CSARERQSRKISYEQYF.

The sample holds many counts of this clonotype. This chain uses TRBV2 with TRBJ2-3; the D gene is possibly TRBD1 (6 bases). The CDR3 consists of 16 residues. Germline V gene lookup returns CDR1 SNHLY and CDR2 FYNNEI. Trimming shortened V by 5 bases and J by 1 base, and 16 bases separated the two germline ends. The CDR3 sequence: CASSLQGPYGTDTQYF. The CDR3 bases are TGTGCCAGCAGTCTACAGGGCCCTTACGGCACAGATACGCAGTATTTT.

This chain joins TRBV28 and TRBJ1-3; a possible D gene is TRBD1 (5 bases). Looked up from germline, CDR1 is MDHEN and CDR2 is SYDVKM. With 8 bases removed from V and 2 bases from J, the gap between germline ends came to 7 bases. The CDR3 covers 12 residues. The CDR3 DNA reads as TGTGCCAGCGGGGGGACTGGAAACACCATATATTTT. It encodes CASGGTGNTIYF.

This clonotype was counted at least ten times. This CDR3 reads CAWSGGGNEQFF. The CDR3 DNA reads TGTGCCTGGAGCGGGGGGGGCAATGAGCAGTTCTTC. The chain employs TRBV30 and TRBJ2-1; 8 bases agree with TRBD2. The CDR3 loop spans 12 amino acids. Germline loops: CDR1 GTSNPN, CDR2 SVGIG (reference sequence). V was clipped by 3 bases and J by 6 bases; unmatched bases: 1.

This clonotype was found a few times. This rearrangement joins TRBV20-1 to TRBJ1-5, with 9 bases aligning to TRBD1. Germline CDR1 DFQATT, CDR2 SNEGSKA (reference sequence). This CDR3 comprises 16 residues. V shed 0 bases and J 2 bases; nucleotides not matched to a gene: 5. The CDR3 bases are TGCAGTGCTAGAGATGGGGGACAGGGCCGCAATCAGCCCCAGCATTTT. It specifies CSARDGGQGRNQPQHF.

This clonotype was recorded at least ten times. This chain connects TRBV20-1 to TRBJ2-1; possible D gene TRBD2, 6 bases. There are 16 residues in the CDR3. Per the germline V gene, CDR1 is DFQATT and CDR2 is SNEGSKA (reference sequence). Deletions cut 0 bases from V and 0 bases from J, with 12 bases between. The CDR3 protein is CSARDTSSSSYNEQFF. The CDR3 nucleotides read TGCAGTGCTAGAGATACTAGCTCCAGCTCCTACAATGAGCAGTTCTTC.

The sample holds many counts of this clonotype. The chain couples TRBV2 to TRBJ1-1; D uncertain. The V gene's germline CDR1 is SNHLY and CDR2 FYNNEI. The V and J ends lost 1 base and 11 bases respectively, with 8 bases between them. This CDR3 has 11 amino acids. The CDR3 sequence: CASSEGGPAFF. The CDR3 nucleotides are TGTGCCAGCAGTGAAGGGGGTCCGGCTTTCTTT.

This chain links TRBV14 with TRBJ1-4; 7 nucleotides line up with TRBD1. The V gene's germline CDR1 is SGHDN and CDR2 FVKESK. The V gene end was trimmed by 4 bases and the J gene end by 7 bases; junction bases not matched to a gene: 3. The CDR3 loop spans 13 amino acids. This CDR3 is CASSRDSSEKLFF. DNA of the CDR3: TGTGCCAGCAGCCGGGACAGCTCTGAAAAACTGTTTTTT.